Included here is one TCR beta chain sequence, with context. PCR involved 60 Vbeta and 13 Jbeta primers. The repertoire was sequenced with immunoSEQ multiplex PCR; TCRdb's copy has only in-frame clones and lacks some. Here the sample spans approximately 160,000 clones, 65% to 85% being singletons. This entry belongs to a study of cytomegalovirus exposure and HLA in healthy donors. V shed 7 bases, J shed 4 bases, and the junction held 10 bases outside the gene matches. Per germline, CDR1 LNHDA and CDR2 SQIVND (reference sequence). The CDR3 totals 16 residues. The sequence derives from a woman in her 40s in good health and CMV-seropositive. The rearrangement uses TRBV19 and TRBJ2-3, with TRBD2 identical over 11 bases. Sequenced material: PBMCs. This CDR3 is CASKTSGGKGADTQYF. The DNA for the CDR3 is TGTGCCAGTAAAACTAGCGGGGGAAAAGGTGCAGATACGCAGTATTTT.